One and the same sample provided the 21 T cell receptor beta chains below, sequenced in a study of cytomegalovirus exposure and HLA in healthy donors. The data were produced by immunoSEQ multiplex PCR, yet TCRdb's version contains in-frame clones alone and is incomplete. The sample contains tens of thousands of clones, just under 95% of which appear only once. The sequencing input was PBMCs. These receptors all come from a woman aged 18-29 years in good health and CMV-seropositive.

V and J are TRBV6-1 and TRBJ1-1; a weak D match, TRBD1 (5 bases). V dropped 3 bases and J dropped 2 bases, with 7 bases sitting between them. This CDR3 has 13 amino acids. Germline CDR1 reads MNHNS; CDR2 reads SASEGT. CDR3 in DNA: TGTGCCAGCAGTGACAGGGTAAACACTGAAGCTTTCTTT. It yields the protein CASSDRVNTEAFF.

This chain uses TRBV5-6 with TRBJ2-5; 8 nucleotides align to TRBD1. Trimming at V came to 2 bases and at J to 4 bases, leaving 4 bases not matched to a gene. The CDR3 runs 14 residues. CDR1 and CDR2 (germline): SGHDT, YYEEEE. CDR3 sequence reads: CASSFGQGGETQYF. As DNA, the CDR3 is TGTGCCAGCAGCTTCGGACAGGGCGGAGAGACCCAGTACTTC.

This clone was detected once. The chain has TRBV15 and TRBJ2-5, with 9 bases fitting TRBD2. The CDR3 is 18 amino acids. Trimming removed 0 bases from V and 1 base from J; junction bases left unmatched: 9. CDR1 and CDR2 from the germline V gene are LNHNV and YYDKDF (reference sequence). The DNA for the CDR3 is TGTGCCACCAGCAGAGATCGTGCAGCGGGGGGCATCCAAGAGACCCAGTACTTC. Translation gives CATSRDRAAGGIQETQYF.

This clone was detected only once. The chain recombines TRBV6-4 with TRBJ1-5; D possibly corresponds to TRBD1 (5 bases). The V gene lost 9 bases and the J gene lost 7 bases, with 22 bases spanning the gap. The V gene's germline CDR1 is MRHNA and CDR2 SNTAGT. The CDR3 spans 15 residues. The CDR3 sequence is CARNPSGQGGQPQHF. Here the CDR3 DNA reads TGTGCCAGAAATCCCTCGGGTCAGGGAGGGCAGCCCCAGCATTTT.

The chain uses TRBV28 and TRBJ1-1, with D hard to call. Trimming removed 3 bases at V and 1 base at J, with 6 bases between. The CDR3 runs to 13 residues. Germline loops: CDR1 MDHEN, CDR2 SYDVKM. CDR3 sequence (DNA): TGTGCCAGCAGTTTGAGGAAGAACACTGAAGCTTTCTTT. Protein: CASSLRKNTEAFF.

This clone came up once. CDR3 protein: CASSPGLAGLFNEQFF. DNA of the CDR3: TGTGCCAGCTCACCAGGACTAGCGGGATTATTTAATGAGCAGTTCTTC. The chain combines TRBV18 with TRBJ2-1; 12 positions match TRBD2. Germline assignment: CDR1 KGHSH and CDR2 LQKENI. Trimming at V came to 2 bases and at J to 7 bases, leaving 6 bases not matched to a gene. CDR3 size: 16 residues.

This sequence joins TRBV4-2 and TRBJ2-5; TRBD1 agrees at 7 bases. This CDR3 contains 15 residues. Germline CDR1 is LGHNA and CDR2 is YNFKEQ. After removal of 1 base from V and 0 bases from J, the junction contained 2 bases not matched to a gene. CDR3 region: CASSQGDRDQETQYF. In DNA form, the CDR3 reads TGTGCCAGCAGCCAAGGGGACAGAGACCAAGAGACCCAGTACTTC.

This clone was found a few times. This chain connects TRBV29-1 to TRBJ2-2; 8 bases are shared with TRBD1. Germline V gene sequence: CDR1 SQVTM, CDR2 ANQGSEA. This CDR3 spans 14 amino acids. The V and J ends lost 4 bases and 5 bases, in that order; junction bases with no gene match: 6. In DNA form, the CDR3 reads TGCAGCGTTGCCCAGGGGGCGGCGACCGGGGAGCTGTTTTTT. Residues: CSVAQGAATGELFF.

The V call is TRBV6-1, the J call TRBJ1-2, with 7 positions matching TRBD1. CDR1 and CDR2 from the germline V gene are MNHNS and SASEGT. V trimming: 7 bases; J trimming: 0 bases; junction bases outside the gene matches: 5. The CDR3 extends over 14 amino acids. CDR3: CASTGGQANYGYTF. In DNA form, the CDR3 reads TGTGCCAGCACCGGAGGACAGGCTAACTATGGCTACACCTTC.

V usage is TRBV15 and J usage is TRBJ2-1; the match to TRBD2 covers 9 bases. The V segment lost 1 base and the J segment 8 bases; nucleotides outside the gene matches: 9. Germline V gene lookup returns CDR1 LNHNV and CDR2 YYDKDF (reference sequence). The CDR3 has 16 amino acids. The CDR3 is CATSRGWLAGSYEQFF. The CDR3 DNA is TGTGCCACCAGCAGAGGATGGCTAGCGGGAAGCTATGAGCAGTTCTTC.

The chain couples TRBV7-9 to TRBJ2-1, with 10 bases identical to TRBD2. This CDR3 spans 16 amino acids. CDR1 is SEHNR, CDR2 FQNEAQ, per germline (reference sequence). V shed 1 base and J 7 bases; nucleotides not matched to a gene: 7. The CDR3 region has the DNA TGTGCCAGCAGCTTAGGAGTTAGCGGGGGGCCTAATGAGCAGTTCTTC. Protein product: CASSLGVSGGPNEQFF.

Here the CDR3 reads CASSRARGEQFF. Here the CDR3 DNA reads TGTGCCAGCAGTCGGGCTCGGGGTGAGCAGTTCTTC. The rearrangement joins TRBV25-1 to TRBJ2-1; a weak D match, TRBD2 (5 bases). Per germline, CDR1 MGHDK and CDR2 SYGVNS. V gave up 5 bases and J gave up 9 bases, with 11 bases separating them. This CDR3 has 12 amino acids.

The rearrangement links TRBV13 to TRBJ2-7, with D perhaps TRBD2 (7 bases). This CDR3 region has 16 residues. Germline CDR1 PRHDT, CDR2 FYEKMQ (reference sequence). V lost 0 bases and J lost 5, with 17 bases in between. For the CDR3, the DNA is TGTGCCAGCAGCTTAGGCCTTTACAGGGACTACGACGAGCAGTACTTC. This encodes CASSLGLYRDYDEQYF.

CDR3: CASSAPMRRGSTDTQYF. DNA for the CDR3: TGTGCCAGTAGTGCCCCAATGAGGCGGGGTAGCACAGATACGCAGTATTTT. J is TRBJ2-3 and V is TRBV19; tentative D call: TRBD2 (6 bases). CDR1 is LNHDA, CDR2 SQIVND, per germline (reference sequence). V gave up 5 bases and J gave up 0 bases, with 18 bases separating them. The CDR3 is made up of 17 amino acids.

This chain uses TRBV6-1 with TRBJ2-7; TRBD1 might be the D (6 bases). The CDR3 has 15 amino acids. Germline V gene sequence: CDR1 MNHNS, CDR2 SASEGT. Trimming pared 6 bases from V and 3 bases from J, leaving 18 bases between. CDR3 sequence: CASRTRDTDVYEQYF. In DNA form, the CDR3 reads TGTGCCAGCAGGACGAGGGACACAGATGTCTACGAGCAGTACTTC.

As regards this clone: Compared with germline, one end of the junction differs, possibly owing to a read error. The chain employs TRBV7-7 and TRBJ2-1, with 7 bases identical to TRBD2. This CDR3 region has 14 residues. The germline V gene encodes CDR1 SSHAT and CDR2 FNYEAQ (reference sequence). Here the CDR3 DNA reads TGTGCTAGCAGCTTAGTGGCGGGGGTCGCTGAGCAGTTCTTC. Its translation: CASSLVAGVAEQFF. Full variable domain (outside the CDR3, taken from reference TRBV7-7 and TRBJ2-1): GAGVSQSPRYKVTKRGQDVTLRCDPISSHATLYWYQQALGQGPEFLTYFNYEAQPDKSGLPSDRFSAERPEGSISTLTIQRTEQRDSAMYRCASSLVAGVAEQFFGPGTRLTVL.

This clone was seen a handful of times. The chain carries TRBV5-6 and TRBJ2-5; D possibly corresponds to TRBD1 (7 bases). V was clipped by 4 bases and J by 2 bases, with 15 bases between them. Germline CDR1 is SGHDT and CDR2 is YYEEEE. This CDR3 has 15 residues. CDR3 bases: TGTGCCAGCAGCCCGGCGGGACAGCCTCAAGAGACCCAGTACTTC. This codes for CASSPAGQPQETQYF.

The rearrangement joins TRBV6-5 to TRBJ1-3, with a weak D call TRBD1 (6 bases). The CDR3 sequence is 14 residues long. V was trimmed by 2 bases and J by 9 bases, leaving 14 bases between them. Germline loops: CDR1 MNHEY, CDR2 SVGAGI. The CDR3 loop reads CASSYAQGSSTIYF. CDR3 coding DNA: TGTGCCAGCAGTTACGCTCAGGGGAGTAGCACCATATATTTT.

The chain has TRBV28 and TRBJ2-3, with a tentative D call TRBD1 (6 bases). The CDR3 contains 14 residues. The germline V gene has CDR1 MDHEN and CDR2 SYDVKM. The V and J ends lost 6 bases and 7 bases respectively, with 17 bases between them. The CDR3 coding sequence is TGTGCCAGCAGCACTCCTGGGACACTCAATACGCAGTATTTT. Translation: CASSTPGTLNTQYF. Variable domain in full (rest from reference TRBV28 and TRBJ2-3): DVKVTQSSRYLVKRTGEKVFLECVQDMDHENMFWYRQDPGLGLRLIYFSYDVKMKEKGDIPEGYSVSREKKERFSLILESASTNQTSMYLCASSTPGTLNTQYFGPGTRLTVL.

The V and J genes are TRBV13 and TRBJ2-7; unclear D gene. The CDR3 has 12 residues. V shed 3 bases and J shed 1 base, with 4 bases lying between them. The germline V gene encodes CDR1 PRHDT and CDR2 FYEKMQ (reference sequence). The CDR3 region has the DNA TGTGCCAGCAGCTTCAGGTCCTACGAGCAGTACTTC. Residues: CASSFRSYEQYF. The variable domain in full, with the rest retrieved from reference TRBV13 and TRBJ2-7, is AAGVIQSPRHLIKEKRETATLKCYPIPRHDTVYWYQQGPGQDPQFLISFYEKMQSDKGSIPDRFSAQQFSDYHSELNMSSLELGDSALYFCASSFRSYEQYFGPGTRLTVT.

The V and J genes are TRBV5-4 and TRBJ2-7; weak D call: TRBD1 (6 bases). Germline V CDR1 and CDR2: SGHNT, YYREEE (reference sequence). The CDR3 extends over 16 amino acids. Trimming removed 3 bases at V and 1 base at J, with 17 bases between. For the CDR3, the DNA is TGTGCCAGCAGCTGGAGTTTCCAGGGGCCATCCTACGAGCAGTACTTC. Residues: CASSWSFQGPSYEQYF.